What follows are 14 T cell receptor beta chains derived from one specimen sequenced in a study of T-cell reconstitution after alpha-beta-depleted transplantation in children. A library of TCRbeta sequences, prepared with unique molecular identifiers, was generated. A single record per CDR3 protein comes from TCRdb applying MiXCR to the PCR reads. The data hold approximately 400,000 distinct CDR3 sequences, with about a tenth observed a single time. Here the sequenced sample was PBMCs from the stem cell graft donor, taken from the stem cell graft. The receptors were sampled from a human donor who donated a stem cell graft to a child with acute myeloid leukemia.

This clonotype was recorded a few times. This sequence joins TRBV9 and TRBJ1-2; 7 bases fit TRBD1. CDR3 size: 16 residues. Unmatched junction bases numbered 12, after V lost 0 bases and J lost 7 bases. Germline CDR1 reads SGDLS; CDR2 reads YYNGEE. CDR3: CASSVEGVQGISGYTF. DNA for the CDR3: TGTGCCAGCAGCGTAGAAGGGGTACAGGGGATAAGTGGCTACACCTTC.

The chain joins TRBV12-3 or TRBV12-4 to TRBJ2-2; 7 bases match TRBD2. This CDR3 contains 16 residues. The V segment lost 4 bases and the J segment 7 bases; nucleotides outside the gene matches: 12. The CDR3 spells CASSSGGGLIGGELFF. CDR3 sequence (DNA): TGTGCCAGCAGTTCGGGGGGAGGGTTAATCGGCGGGGAGCTGTTTTTT.

CDR3 amino acids: CSARGWVNEQFF. The CDR3 DNA sequence: TGCAGTGCTAGAGGTTGGGTAAATGAGCAGTTCTTC. The V and J genes are TRBV20-1 and TRBJ2-1; D ambiguous. Trimming left V 1 base short and J 7 bases short, with 8 bases between. Germline V gene lookup returns CDR1 DFQATT and CDR2 SNEGSKA (reference sequence). The CDR3 extends over 12 amino acids.

This clonotype was seen at least ten times. The genes are TRBV7-6 and TRBJ2-2; the D gene is possibly TRBD2 (7 bases). Germline CDR1 reads SGHVS; CDR2 reads FNYEAQ. This CDR3 region has 15 residues. Trimming took off 1 base at V and 4 bases at J, with 10 bases between the two ends. As DNA, the CDR3 is TGTGCCAGCAGCTTAGGGGGGGGCTTCACCGGGGAGCTGTTTTTT. Translation gives CASSLGGGFTGELFF.

V is TRBV5-5 and J is TRBJ1-1; D is perhaps TRBD1 (5 bases). Germline V gene sequence: CDR1 SGHKS, CDR2 YYEKEE (reference sequence). Deletions cut 3 bases from V and 6 bases from J, with 12 bases between. The CDR3 runs 13 residues. This CDR3 reads CASSSPLTAEAFF. The DNA for the CDR3 is TGTGCCAGCAGCTCCCCTTTGACAGCTGAAGCTTTCTTT.

The rearrangement joins TRBV10-3 to TRBJ2-5, with 10 bases aligning to TRBD1. The CDR3 length is 13 residues. Looked up from germline, CDR1 is ENHRY and CDR2 is SYGVKD. J gave up 3 bases and V 6 bases, and 1 base lay outside the gene matches. CDR3 bases: TGTGCCATCAGAGGGACAGGGGAAGAGACCCAGTACTTC. Protein product: CAIRGTGEETQYF.

This clonotype came up many times. V usage is TRBV6-4 and J usage is TRBJ2-2; the D is unclear. V was pared by 0 bases and J by 7 bases, with 6 bases between. The CDR3 totals 13 residues. CDR1 is MRHNA, CDR2 SNTAGT, per germline. As DNA, the CDR3 is TGTGCCAGCAGTGACTCGCAACACGGGGAGCTGTTTTTT. This encodes CASSDSQHGELFF.

The J gene is TRBJ2-5, the V gene TRBV12-5; 10 nucleotides match TRBD1. CDR3 length equals 14 residues. V dropped 6 bases and J dropped 4; count of bases not matched to a gene: 5. Germline-derived CDR1 and CDR2 are LGHNT and FRNRAP. CDR3 in DNA: TGTGCTAGTGGACCCGGGACAGGGGCAGAGACCCAGTACTTC. Translating gives CASGPGTGAETQYF.

This clonotype was detected ten times or more. The chain is built from TRBV30 and TRBJ2-4, with D perhaps TRBD1 (6 bases). Trimming left V 4 bases short and J 8 bases short, with 9 bases between. CDR3 length: 11 amino acids. CDR1 is GTSNPN and CDR2 is SVGIG in the germline V gene (reference sequence). CDR3 residues: CAWTGVDIQYF. The CDR3 nucleotides are TGTGCCTGGACAGGGGTGGACATTCAGTACTTC. Full variable domain (remainder filled in from reference TRBV30 and TRBJ2-4): SQTIHQWPATLVQPVGSPLSLECTVEGTSNPNLYWYRQAAGRGLQLLFYSVGIGQISSEVPQNLSASRPQDRQFILSSKKLLLSDSGFYLCAWTGVDIQYFGAGTRLSVL.

This clonotype was observed a few times. The genes are TRBV11-2 and TRBJ2-3; 8 bases align to TRBD2. After removal of 5 bases from V and 2 bases from J, the junction contained 12 bases not matched to a gene. The CDR3 is 17 residues long. Germline V gene lookup returns CDR1 SGHAT and CDR2 FQNNGV. In DNA form, the CDR3 reads TGTGCCAGCAGCATACGCCGGGGGGGTTGGTTCACAGATACGCAGTATTTT. This translates into CASSIRRGGWFTDTQYF.

The chain employs TRBV29-1 and TRBJ2-1, with D possibly TRBD2 on 6 matching bases. This CDR3 has 13 residues. Germline assignment: CDR1 SQVTM and CDR2 ANQGSEA. V was cut by 4 bases and J by 3 bases, with 10 bases left in between. The CDR3, as DNA: TGCAGCGTTGGGTGGGACTTCTACAATGAGCAGTTCTTC. Amino acids: CSVGWDFYNEQFF.

There are many counts of this clonotype. The gene calls are TRBV5-1 and TRBJ2-3, with a possible D match to TRBD2 (6 bases). The CDR3 is made up of 17 amino acids. V was clipped by 1 base and J by 1 base, with 16 bases between them. The germline V gene encodes CDR1 SGHRS and CDR2 YFSETQ. This CDR3 reads CASSLSAGNDGTDTQYF. Here the CDR3 DNA reads TGCGCCAGCAGCTTGTCTGCGGGGAATGACGGCACAGATACGCAGTATTTT. Full variable domain (rest looked up from reference TRBV5-1 and TRBJ2-3): KAGVTQTPRYLIKTRGQQVTLSCSPISGHRSVSWYQQTPGQGLQFLFEYFSETQRNKGNFPGRFSGRQFSNSRSEMNVSTLELGDSALYLCASSLSAGNDGTDTQYFGPGTRLTVL.

This clonotype was detected a few times. This sequence joins TRBV5-1 and TRBJ2-1, with D hard to call. Per the germline V gene, CDR1 is SGHRS and CDR2 is YFSETQ. This CDR3 is built from 16 residues. Trimming took off 0 bases at V and 7 bases at J, with 17 bases between the two ends. The chain's CDR3 is CASSLARIGLENEQFF. As DNA, the CDR3 is TGCGCCAGCAGCTTGGCCCGAATAGGGCTTGAGAATGAGCAGTTCTTC.

The chain has TRBV29-1 and TRBJ1-4; 12 nucleotides line up with TRBD1. Germline trimming cut 4 bases from V and 7 bases from J; bases unmatched to any gene: 7. The CDR3 runs to 15 residues. Per germline, CDR1 SQVTM and CDR2 ANQGSEA. CDR3 in amino acids: CSVGEGTGGSEKLFF. The CDR3 coding sequence is TGCAGCGTTGGCGAAGGGACAGGGGGCAGTGAAAAACTGTTTTTT.